These 10 T cell receptor beta chains originate from one sample sequenced in a study of response to subunit inactivated influenza vaccine. TCRdb re-derived calls from the RT-PCR reads in MiXCR, one entry per CDR3 protein. The sample records about 540,000 distinct CDR3 sequences, approximately 24% being singletons. These data also featured in a second study, about T cells expressing NK-cell markers. That report notes: With UMIs, 5'RACE template switching was used to make TCR beta cDNA.

Sequencing was performed on CD4+ T cells sorted from PBMCs, taken about 11 days after vaccination. These receptors were obtained from a man aged 50-60 years who received an inactivated influenza vaccine.

The V call is TRBV4-2, the J call TRBJ2-3, with D tentatively TRBD2 (6 bases). V was shortened by 6 bases and J by 1 base, with 17 bases between the two germline ends. The CDR3 is made up of 16 amino acids. Germline lookup yields CDR1 LGHNA and CDR2 YNFKEQ. The CDR3 DNA is TGTGCCAGCAGGGTCAGATGGGGGGTGGGCACAGATACGCAGTATTTT. It encodes CASRVRWGVGTDTQYF.

The table lists this clonotype with a few counts. V usage is TRBV3-1 and J usage is TRBJ2-5; D remains unclear. V gave up 4 bases and J gave up 4 bases, with 13 bases separating them. CDR1 LGHDT and CDR2 YNNKEL come from the germline V gene (reference sequence). The CDR3 runs to 14 residues. CDR3 nucleotides: TGTGCCAGCAGCCCCCGGATAGAAGGAGAGACCCAGTACTTC. Protein: CASSPRIEGETQYF.

This clonotype appeared a few times. The J gene is TRBJ2-5, the V gene TRBV7-2, with D perhaps TRBD1 (5 bases). With 5 bases removed from V and 5 bases from J, the gap between germline ends came to 21 bases. Per germline, CDR1 SGHTA and CDR2 FQGNSA. The CDR3 sequence is 16 residues long. The CDR3 sequence: CASSLITGGSTETQYF. CDR3 bases: TGTGCCAGCAGCCTGATTACAGGCGGAAGTACGGAGACCCAGTACTTC.

In the case of this clonotype: This may stem from a read error, because a much larger clone lies one nucleotide away. The chain combines TRBV20-1 with TRBJ2-3; a possible D gene is TRBD2 (5 bases). Germline values: CDR1 DFQATT, CDR2 SNEGSKA (reference sequence). With 6 bases removed from V and 5 bases from J, the gap between germline ends came to 21 bases. This CDR3 region has 15 residues. The CDR3 spells CSAPLVELGRDTQYF. The CDR3 bases are TGCAGTGCCCCCCTTGTCGAGCTAGGGAGAGATACGCAGTATTTT.

The chain carries TRBV28 and TRBJ2-1, with D perhaps matching TRBD1 (6 bases). CDR1 and CDR2 (germline): MDHEN, SYDVKM. Trimming pared 6 bases from V and 10 bases from J, leaving 13 bases between. The CDR3 loop spans 12 amino acids. The CDR3 coding sequence is TGTGCCAGCAGGAATGGACAGTACGAGCAGTTCTTC. Protein product: CASRNGQYEQFF.

The chain uses TRBV20-1 and TRBJ2-1; 8 bases are shared with TRBD2. The V gene end was trimmed by 3 bases and the J gene end by 4 bases; junction bases not matched to a gene: 5. The CDR3 loop spans 14 amino acids. Germline CDR1 and CDR2: DFQATT and SNEGSKA (reference sequence). The CDR3 loop reads CSASREGRYNEQFF. For the CDR3, the DNA is TGCAGTGCTAGCCGGGAGGGCCGGTACAATGAGCAGTTCTTC.

The V gene is TRBV7-9, the J gene TRBJ1-4, with a possible D match to TRBD1 (5 bases). Trimming cost V 5 bases and J 0 bases, with 10 bases left between them. This CDR3 has 15 amino acids. Per germline, CDR1 SEHNR and CDR2 FQNEAQ (reference sequence). CDR3 coding DNA: TGTGCCAGCAGCGAACAGGAAGCAACTAATGAAAAACTGTTTTTT. It codes for CASSEQEATNEKLFF. The whole variable domain, remainder taken from reference TRBV7-9 and TRBJ1-4, is DTGVSQNPRHKITKRGQNVTFRCDPISEHNRLYWYRQTLGQGPEFLTYFQNEAQLEKSRLLSDRFSAERPKGSFSTLEIQRTEQGDSAMYLCASSEQEATNEKLFFGSGTQLSVL.

This clonotype was found a few times. The rearrangement links TRBV3-1 to TRBJ1-1; no clear D. Germline CDR1 is LGHDT and CDR2 is YNNKEL (reference sequence). There are 14 residues in the CDR3. V was shortened by 1 base and J by 3 bases, with 9 bases between the two germline ends. In DNA, the CDR3 is TGTGCCAGCAGCCAAGGCCAGACTTACACTGAAGCTTTCTTT. Translated, it gives CASSQGQTYTEAFF.

The V gene is TRBV18, the J gene TRBJ2-1, with TRBD2 matching 10 bases. V shed 6 bases, J shed 4 bases, and the junction held 6 bases outside the gene matches. There are 15 residues in the CDR3. Germline V gives CDR1 KGHSH, CDR2 LQKENI. The CDR3 is CASSSGTSAYNEQFF. In DNA form, the CDR3 reads TGTGCCAGCTCGTCCGGGACTAGCGCGTACAATGAGCAGTTCTTC.

The chain carries TRBV3-1 and TRBJ1-6, with D unresolved. The CDR3 spans 14 residues. Trimming stripped 0 bases from V and 10 bases from J, with 10 bases between. Germline CDR1 is LGHDT and CDR2 is YNNKEL (reference sequence). The CDR3 DNA reads as TGTGCCAGCAGCCAAGATCAAGGGCGCTCACCCCTCCACTTT. Its protein product is CASSQDQGRSPLHF.